Here is one T cell receptor (beta chain) with its context. The sample comes from a study of blood T cells in healthy people across ages. Healthy Caucasian individuals from Russia aged about 6 to 100 were enrolled as donors. PCR was performed a second time for about 7 to 11 cycles using a sample-barcoded 5' primer and a J-beta primer mix. A 12-random-nucleotide template-switch adaptor tagged each cDNA molecule. Sequencing of every sample gave 3 million or more CDR3-containing paired-end reads. A single record per CDR3 protein comes from TCRdb applying MiXCR to the 5' RACE reads. This table has more than 1.4 million distinct CDR3 sequences, 42% appearing once. The V end was cut by 3 bases, the J end by 7 bases, with 7 bases between. This CDR3 is built from 11 residues. The germline CDR1 and CDR2 sequences are DFQATT and SNEGSKA (reference sequence).

This receptor was obtained from a woman aged 18-29 years in good health. The sequenced sample consisted of blood. V usage is TRBV20-1 and J usage is TRBJ1-3, with D unresolved. DNA of the CDR3: TGCAGTGCTAGCCTCTTGAACACCATATATTTT. Protein: CSASLLNTIYF.